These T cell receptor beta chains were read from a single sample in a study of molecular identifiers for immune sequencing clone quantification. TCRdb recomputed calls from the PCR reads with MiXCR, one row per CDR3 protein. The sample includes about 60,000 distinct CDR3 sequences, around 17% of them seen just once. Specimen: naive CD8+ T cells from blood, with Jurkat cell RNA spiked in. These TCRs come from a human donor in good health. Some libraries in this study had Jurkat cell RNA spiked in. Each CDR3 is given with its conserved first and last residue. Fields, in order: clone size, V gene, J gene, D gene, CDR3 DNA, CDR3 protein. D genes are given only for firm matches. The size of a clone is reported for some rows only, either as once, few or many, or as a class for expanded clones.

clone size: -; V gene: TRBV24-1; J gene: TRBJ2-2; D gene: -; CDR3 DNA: TGTGCCACCAGTGATTGGGTCTCCGGGGAGCTGTTTTTT; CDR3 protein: CATSDWVSGELFF
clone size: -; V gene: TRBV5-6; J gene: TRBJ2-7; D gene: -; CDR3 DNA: TGTGCCAGCAGCTTGTTTTCAGGGACCTACGAGCAGTACTTC; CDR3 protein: CASSLFSGTYEQYF
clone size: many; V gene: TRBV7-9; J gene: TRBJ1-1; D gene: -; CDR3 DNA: TGTGCGGGAGAGGGGGACGCGGACACTGAAGCTTTCTTT; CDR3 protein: CAGEGDADTEAFF
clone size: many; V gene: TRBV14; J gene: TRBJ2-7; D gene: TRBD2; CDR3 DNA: TGTGCCAGCAGCCACCTACCGGGAGGGGGGCAGGAGCAGTACTTC; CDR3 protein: CASSHLPGGGQEQYF
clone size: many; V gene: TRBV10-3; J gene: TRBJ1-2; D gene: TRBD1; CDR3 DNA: TGTGCCATCAGTGATGGAGGAACAGACAGGGGCCTTTACTATGGCTACACCTTC; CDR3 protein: CAISDGGTDRGLYYGYTF
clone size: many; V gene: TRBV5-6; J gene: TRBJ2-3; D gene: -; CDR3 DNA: TGTGCCAGCAGCTTGAGGCCGGGATTCCCTAGCACAGATACGCAGTATTTT; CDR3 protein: CASSLRPGFPSTDTQYF
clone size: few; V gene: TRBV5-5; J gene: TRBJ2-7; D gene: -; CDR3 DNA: TGTGCCAGCAGGGAGACTCCGGGACGGCGGACTACCTACGAGCAGTACTTC; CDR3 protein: CASRETPGRRTTYEQYF
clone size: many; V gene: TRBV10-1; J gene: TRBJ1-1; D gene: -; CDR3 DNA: TGCGCCAGCGCCGCCTCAGGGTCAAGCGGAGCTTTCTTT; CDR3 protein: CASAASGSSGAFF
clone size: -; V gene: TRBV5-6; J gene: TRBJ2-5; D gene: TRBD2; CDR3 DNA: TGTGCCAGCAGCTTGTCTTTTGGGGGGGGACGGCCAAAAGAGACCCAGTACTTC; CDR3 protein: CASSLSFGGGRPKETQYF
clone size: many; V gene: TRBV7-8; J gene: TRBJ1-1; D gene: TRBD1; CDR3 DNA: TGTGCCGGCAGCTTATCGTTGTTGACAGGGCCCGGTCTAGCTTTCTTT; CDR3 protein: CAGSLSLLTGPGLAFF
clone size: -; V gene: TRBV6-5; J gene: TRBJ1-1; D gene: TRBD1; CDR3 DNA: TGTGCCAGCAGCCCGACAGGGCTATTGAACACTGAAGCTTTCTTT; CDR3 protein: CASSPTGLLNTEAFF
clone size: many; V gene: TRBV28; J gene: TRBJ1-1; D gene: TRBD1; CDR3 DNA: TGTGCCAGCAGTCCCGGACAGGGCCATATGAACACTGAAGCTTTCTTT; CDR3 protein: CASSPGQGHMNTEAFF
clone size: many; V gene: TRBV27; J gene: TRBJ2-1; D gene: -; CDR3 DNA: TGTGCCAGCAGTTGGCAAGAGGGCTACAATGAGCAGTTCTTC; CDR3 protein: CASSWQEGYNEQFF
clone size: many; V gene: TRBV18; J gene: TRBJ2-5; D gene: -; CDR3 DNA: TGTGCCAGCTCACCACCGGTAATCAGGGTTACGGAGACCCAGTACTTC; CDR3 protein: CASSPPVIRVTETQYF
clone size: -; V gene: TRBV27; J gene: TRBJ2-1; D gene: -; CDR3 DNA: TGTGCCAGCAGTTTGTCCGCGGGCCAGCCATACAATGAGCAGTTCTTC; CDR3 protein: CASSLSAGQPYNEQFF
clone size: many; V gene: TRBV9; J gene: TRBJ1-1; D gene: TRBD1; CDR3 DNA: TGTGCCAGCAGCGAACAGGGGCCTGAAGCTTTCTTT; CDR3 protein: CASSEQGPEAFF
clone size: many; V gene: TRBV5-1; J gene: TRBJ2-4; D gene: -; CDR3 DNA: TGCGCCAGCAGTAACGGGAAAAACATTCAGTACTTC; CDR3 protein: CASSNGKNIQYF
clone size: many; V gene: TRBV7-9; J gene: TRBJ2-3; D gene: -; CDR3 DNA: TGTGCCAGCAGCGGACACAGGAGCCCTAGCACAGATACGCAGTATTTT; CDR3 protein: CASSGHRSPSTDTQYF
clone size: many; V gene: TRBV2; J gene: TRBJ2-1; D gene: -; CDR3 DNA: TGTGCCACCACTCTCGGGGGAACCGTGTACAATGAGCAGTTCTTC; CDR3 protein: CATTLGGTVYNEQFF
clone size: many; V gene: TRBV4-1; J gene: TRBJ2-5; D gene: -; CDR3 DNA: TGCGCCAGCAGTGACCAGGGGCGTGAGGAGACCCAGTACTTC; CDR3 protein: CASSDQGREETQYF
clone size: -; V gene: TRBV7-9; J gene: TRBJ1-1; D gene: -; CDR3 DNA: TGTGCCAGCAGCTTAACGACACCCACTGAAGCTTTCTTT; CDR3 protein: CASSLTTPTEAFF
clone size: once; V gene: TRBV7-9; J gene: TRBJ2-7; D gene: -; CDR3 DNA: TGTGCCAGCAGCTTAACCTCCGGGACACGGGACGAGCAGTACTTC; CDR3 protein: CASSLTSGTRDEQYF
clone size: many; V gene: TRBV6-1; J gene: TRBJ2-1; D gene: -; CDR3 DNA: TGTGCCAGCACCGATAGTTGGCTAGTGGGGAATGAGCAGTTCTTC; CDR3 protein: CASTDSWLVGNEQFF
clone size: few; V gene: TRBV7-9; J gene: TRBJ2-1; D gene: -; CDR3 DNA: TGTGCCAGCAGCTCCGACACCAATGAGCAGTTCTTC; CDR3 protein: CASSSDTNEQFF
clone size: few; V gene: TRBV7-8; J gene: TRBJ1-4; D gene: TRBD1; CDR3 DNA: TGTGCCAGCAGCATGACAGGGGGCCGGGATGAAAAACTGTTTTTT; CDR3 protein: CASSMTGGRDEKLFF
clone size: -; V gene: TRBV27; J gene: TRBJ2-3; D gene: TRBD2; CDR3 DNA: TGTGCCAGCAGTTTGCCTATTACTAGCGGGGACACAGATACGCAGTACTTT; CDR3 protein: CASSLPITSGDTDTQYF
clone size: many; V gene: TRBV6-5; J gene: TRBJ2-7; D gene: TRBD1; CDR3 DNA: TGTGCCAGCAGGTCCCCAGGGGGTCAGTACGAGCAGTACTTC; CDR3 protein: CASRSPGGQYEQYF
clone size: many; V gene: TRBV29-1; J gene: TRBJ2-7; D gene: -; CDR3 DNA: TGCAGCGTTGTCCACCCCACAGGGTTTGTCTACTTC; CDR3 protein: CSVVHPTGFVYF
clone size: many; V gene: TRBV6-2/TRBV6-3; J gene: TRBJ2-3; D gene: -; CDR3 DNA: TGTGCCAGCAGCCTGGGACCAACAGATACGCAGTATTTT; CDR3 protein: CASSLGPTDTQYF
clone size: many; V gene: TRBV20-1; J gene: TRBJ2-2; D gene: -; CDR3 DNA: TGCAGTGCTAGAGAAGGGAACGGGGAAGTTAACACCGGGGAGCTGTTTTTT; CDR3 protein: CSAREGNGEVNTGELFF
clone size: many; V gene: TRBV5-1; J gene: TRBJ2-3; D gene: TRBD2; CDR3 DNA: TGCGCCAGCAGCTTGTTCGGAGCGGGGGGAATCACAGATACGCAGTATTTT; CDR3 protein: CASSLFGAGGITDTQYF
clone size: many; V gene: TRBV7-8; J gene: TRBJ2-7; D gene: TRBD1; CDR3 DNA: TGTGCCAGCAGCTTCCGGGACAGTACCTACGAGCAGTACTTC; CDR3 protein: CASSFRDSTYEQYF
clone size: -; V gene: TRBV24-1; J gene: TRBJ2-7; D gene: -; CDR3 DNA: TGTGCCACCAGTGATTTGAACGGCGAGCAGTACTTC; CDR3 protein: CATSDLNGEQYF
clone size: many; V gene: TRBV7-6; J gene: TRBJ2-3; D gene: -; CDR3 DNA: TGTGCCAGCAGCTTAACTCGGACCGCCCACACAGATACGCAGTATTTT; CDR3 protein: CASSLTRTAHTDTQYF
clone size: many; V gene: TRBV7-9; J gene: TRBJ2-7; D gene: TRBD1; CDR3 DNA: TGTGCCAGCAGCTTAGTTACTTCGGGACAGGGCCTCTCCGAGCAGTACTTC; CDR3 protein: CASSLVTSGQGLSEQYF
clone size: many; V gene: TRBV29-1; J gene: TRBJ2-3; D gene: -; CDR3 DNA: TGCAGCGGTGGGAGGGGGCAGGGCACAGATACGCAGTATTTT; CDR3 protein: CSGGRGQGTDTQYF
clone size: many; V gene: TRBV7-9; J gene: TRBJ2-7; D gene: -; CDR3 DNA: TGTGCCAGCAGCCAACCTGCCGGCAGTGAAACCTACGAGCAGTACTTC; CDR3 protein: CASSQPAGSETYEQYF
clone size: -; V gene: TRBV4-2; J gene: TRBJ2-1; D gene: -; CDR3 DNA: TGTGCCAGCAGCCAAGATCCTCGGGAGGAGCAGTTCTTC; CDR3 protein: CASSQDPREEQFF
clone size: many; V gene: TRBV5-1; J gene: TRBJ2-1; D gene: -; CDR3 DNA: TGCGCCAGCAGCACCCAACTAGACGGGGCCTACAATGAGCAGTTCTTC; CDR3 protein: CASSTQLDGAYNEQFF
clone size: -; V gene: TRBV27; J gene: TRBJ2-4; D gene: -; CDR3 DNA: TGTGCCAGCAGTAGGAACGGCAGACGGAAAGCCAAAAACATTCAGTACTTC; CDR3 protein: CASSRNGRRKAKNIQYF
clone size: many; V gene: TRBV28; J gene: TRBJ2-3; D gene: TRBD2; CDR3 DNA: TGTGCCAGCAGTTTACGGACTAGCGGGAACTTTATTTTCACAGATACGCAGTATTTT; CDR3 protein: CASSLRTSGNFIFTDTQYF
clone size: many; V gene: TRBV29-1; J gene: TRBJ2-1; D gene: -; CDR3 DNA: TGCAGCGTTGAAGGGGGCCTAGTTGAGGGCAATGAGCAGTTCTTC; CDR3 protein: CSVEGGLVEGNEQFF
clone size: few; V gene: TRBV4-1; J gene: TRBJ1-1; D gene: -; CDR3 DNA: TGCGCCAGCAGCCACACCTCCACAGGGATGAACACTGAAGCTTTCTTT; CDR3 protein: CASSHTSTGMNTEAFF
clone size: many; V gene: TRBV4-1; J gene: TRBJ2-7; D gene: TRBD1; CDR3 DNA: TGCGCCAGCAGCCAATTAATGACAGGGGGTACCAGTGAGCAGTACTTC; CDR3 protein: CASSQLMTGGTSEQYF